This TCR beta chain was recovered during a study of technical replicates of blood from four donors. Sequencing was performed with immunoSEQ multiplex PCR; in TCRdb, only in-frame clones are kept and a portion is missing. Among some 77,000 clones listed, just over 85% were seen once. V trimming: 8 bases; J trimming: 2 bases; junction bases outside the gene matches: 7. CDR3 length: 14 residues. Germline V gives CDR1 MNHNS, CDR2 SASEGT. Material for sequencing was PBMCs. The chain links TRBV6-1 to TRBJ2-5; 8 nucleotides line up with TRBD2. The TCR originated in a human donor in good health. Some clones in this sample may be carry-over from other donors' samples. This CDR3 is CASGVVAGQETQYF. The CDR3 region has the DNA TGTGCCAGCGGGGTGGTAGCGGGGCAAGAGACCCAGTACTTC.